This T cell receptor beta chain comes out of a study of beta chain features in type 1 diabetes. V gave up 8 bases and J gave up 5 bases; unmatched junction bases: 7. This CDR3 has 13 amino acids. The germline V gene encodes CDR1 SGHNT and CDR2 YYREEE (reference sequence). The authors reverse transcribed all of the isolated RNA, so sequencing captured expressed TCRB transcripts. The assay was immunoSEQ multiplex PCR, and TCRdb's table has in-frame clones only and misses some. The sample contains about 410,000 clones, 14% of which appear only once. The receptor comes from a man aged 25 to 45 in good health. This rearrangement joins TRBV5-4 to TRBJ1-1, with TRBD1 matching over 9 bases. The sample taken for sequencing was naive CD4+ T cells from blood. CDR3 in DNA: TGTGCCAGTCACCGGGACAGGGAGACTGAAGCTTTCTTT. It translates to CASHRDRETEAFF.